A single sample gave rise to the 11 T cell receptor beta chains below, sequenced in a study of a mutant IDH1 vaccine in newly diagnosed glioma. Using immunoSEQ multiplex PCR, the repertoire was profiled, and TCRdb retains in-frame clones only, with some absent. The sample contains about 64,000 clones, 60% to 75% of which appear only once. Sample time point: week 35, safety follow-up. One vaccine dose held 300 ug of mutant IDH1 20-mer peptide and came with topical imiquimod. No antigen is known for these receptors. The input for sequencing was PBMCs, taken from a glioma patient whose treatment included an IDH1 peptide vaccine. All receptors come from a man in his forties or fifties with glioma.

The CDR3 protein is CASSAGPGPGELFF. CDR3 coding DNA: TGTGCCAGCAGCGCTGGCCCCGGCCCCGGGGAGCTGTTTTTT. V is TRBV5-5 and J is TRBJ2-2, with D unclear. V lost 4 bases and J 6 bases, leaving 13 bases between the germline ends. The germline V gene has CDR1 SGHKS and CDR2 YYEKEE (reference sequence). The CDR3 is made up of 14 amino acids.

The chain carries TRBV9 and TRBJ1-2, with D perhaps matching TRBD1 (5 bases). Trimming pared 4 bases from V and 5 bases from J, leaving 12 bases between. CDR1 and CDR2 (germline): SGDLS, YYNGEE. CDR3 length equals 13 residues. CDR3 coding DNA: TGTGCCAGCAGCCCCGGGACGGCGTATGGCTACACCTTC. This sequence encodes CASSPGTAYGYTF.

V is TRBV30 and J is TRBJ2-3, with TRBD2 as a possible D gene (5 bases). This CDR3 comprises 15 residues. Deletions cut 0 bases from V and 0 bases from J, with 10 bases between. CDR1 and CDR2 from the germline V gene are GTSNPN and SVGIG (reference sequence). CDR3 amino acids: CAWSVLSDSTDTQYF. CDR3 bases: TGTGCCTGGAGTGTGCTTAGCGATAGCACAGATACGCAGTATTTT.

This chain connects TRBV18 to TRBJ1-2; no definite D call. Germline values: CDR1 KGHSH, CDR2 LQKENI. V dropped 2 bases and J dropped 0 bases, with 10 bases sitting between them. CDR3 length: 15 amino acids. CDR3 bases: TGTGCCAGCTCACCAAGAGGGAATACTAACTATGGCTACACCTTC. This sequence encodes CASSPRGNTNYGYTF.

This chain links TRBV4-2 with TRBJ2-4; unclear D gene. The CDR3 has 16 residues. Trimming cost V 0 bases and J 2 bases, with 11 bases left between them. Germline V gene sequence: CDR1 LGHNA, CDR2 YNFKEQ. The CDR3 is CASSQDSWQTKNIQYF. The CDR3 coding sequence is TGTGCCAGCAGCCAAGATTCTTGGCAGACCAAAAACATTCAGTACTTC.

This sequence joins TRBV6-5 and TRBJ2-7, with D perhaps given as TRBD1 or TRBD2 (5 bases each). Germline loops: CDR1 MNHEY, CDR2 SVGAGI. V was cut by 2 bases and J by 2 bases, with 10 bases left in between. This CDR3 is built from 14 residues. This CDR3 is CASSYEGPTYEQYF. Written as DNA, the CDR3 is TGTGCCAGCAGTTACGAGGGGCCTACCTACGAGCAGTACTTC.

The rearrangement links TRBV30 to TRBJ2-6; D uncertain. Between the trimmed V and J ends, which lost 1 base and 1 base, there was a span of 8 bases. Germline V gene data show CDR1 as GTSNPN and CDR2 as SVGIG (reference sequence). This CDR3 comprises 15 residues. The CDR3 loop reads CAWSARLSGANVLTF. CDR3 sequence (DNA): TGTGCCTGGAGTGCTCGTCTTTCTGGGGCCAACGTCCTGACTTTC. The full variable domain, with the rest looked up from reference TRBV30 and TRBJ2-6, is SQTIHQWPATLVQPVGSPLSLECTVEGTSNPNLYWYRQAAGRGLQLLFYSVGIGQISSEVPQNLSASRPQDRQFILSSKKLLLSDSGFYLCAWSARLSGANVLTFGAGSRLTVL.

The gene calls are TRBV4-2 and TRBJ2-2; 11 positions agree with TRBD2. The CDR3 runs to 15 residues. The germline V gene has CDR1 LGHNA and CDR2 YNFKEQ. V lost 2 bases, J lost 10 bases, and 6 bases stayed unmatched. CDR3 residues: CASSQPTSGEPELFF. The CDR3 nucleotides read TGTGCCAGCAGCCAACCGACTAGCGGGGAGCCGGAGCTGTTTTTT.

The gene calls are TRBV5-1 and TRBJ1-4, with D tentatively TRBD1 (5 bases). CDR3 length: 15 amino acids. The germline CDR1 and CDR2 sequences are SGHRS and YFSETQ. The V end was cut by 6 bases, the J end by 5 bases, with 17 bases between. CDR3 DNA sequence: TGCGCCAGCACCAAGGACGGGGGAGGGAATGAAAAACTGTTTTTT. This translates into CASTKDGGGNEKLFF.

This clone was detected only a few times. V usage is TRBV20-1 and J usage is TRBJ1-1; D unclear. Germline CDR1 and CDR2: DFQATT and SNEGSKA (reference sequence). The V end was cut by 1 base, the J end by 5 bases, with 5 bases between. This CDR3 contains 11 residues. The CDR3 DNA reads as TGCAGTGCTAGAGGGGAAACTGAAGCTTTCTTT. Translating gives CSARGETEAFF.

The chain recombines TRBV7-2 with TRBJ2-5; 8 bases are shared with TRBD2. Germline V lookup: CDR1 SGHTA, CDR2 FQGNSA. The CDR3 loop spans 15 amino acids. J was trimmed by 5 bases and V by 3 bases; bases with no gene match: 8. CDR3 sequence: CASSFGGGRRETQYF. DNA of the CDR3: TGTGCCAGCAGCTTCGGCGGGGGGCGCAGGGAGACCCAGTACTTC.